Each of the 15 T cell receptor beta chains below was sequenced from the same sample in a study of T-cell memory formation after mild COVID-19. MiXCR was run by TCRdb on the 5' RACE reads, yielding one entry per CDR3 protein. The sample yields 280,000 or so distinct CDR3 sequences, under 8.5% seen once. Sequenced: PBMCs or a T cell subset sorted from them (not recorded which). These TCRs come from a man in his late teens or twenties who had mild COVID-19 (a few samples of this study predate the infection). Cell type and time point are not known.

This clonotype was seen a single time. V and J are TRBV7-8 and TRBJ2-3; D gene ambiguous. The CDR3 runs 16 residues. The V end was cut by 1 base, the J end by 1 base, with 12 bases between. From germline, CDR1 is SGHVS and CDR2 FQNEAQ. The CDR3 bases are TGTGCCAGCAGCTTAGGTTGGCAGGCCCGCACAGATACGCAGTATTTT. Translation: CASSLGWQARTDTQYF.

The V and J genes are TRBV19 and TRBJ2-2; D not resolved. The CDR3 totals 14 residues. The V gene lost 7 bases and the J gene lost 4 bases, with 13 bases spanning the gap. Germline CDR1 is LNHDA and CDR2 is SQIVND (reference sequence). The CDR3 loop is CASNLKISTGELFF. CDR3 DNA: TGTGCCAGTAACCTAAAGATCAGCACCGGGGAGCTGTTTTTT.

This clonotype was detected many times. The V gene is TRBV29-1, the J gene TRBJ2-7; TRBD1 might be the D (5 bases). Germline loops: CDR1 SQVTM, CDR2 ANQGSEA. V was cut by 4 bases and J by 3 bases, with 13 bases left in between. This CDR3 has 13 amino acids. The CDR3 coding sequence is TGCAGCGTTGCGCCAGGGATCAACTACGAGCAGTACTTC. Amino acids: CSVAPGINYEQYF.

There are a few counts of this clonotype. The CDR3 sequence: CASRILKGRKSKNIQYF. The CDR3 coding sequence is TGTGCCAGCAGAATCCTTAAGGGCAGGAAATCCAAAAACATTCAGTACTTC. The chain is built from TRBV9 and TRBJ2-4, with no clear D. CDR1 is SGDLS, CDR2 YYNGEE, per germline. V was pared by 5 bases and J by 2 bases, with 20 bases between. The CDR3 has 17 amino acids.

This clonotype came up a few times. The chain recombines TRBV29-1 with TRBJ2-1; 10 positions match TRBD2. The V gene's germline CDR1 is SQVTM and CDR2 ANQGSEA. The CDR3 totals 13 residues. V gave up 4 bases and J gave up 3 bases; unmatched junction bases: 0. CDR3 bases: TGCAGCGTTGCTAGCGGGGGCTACAATGAGCAGTTCTTC. This gives the protein CSVASGGYNEQFF.

The rearrangement links TRBV7-2 to TRBJ1-4, with no clear D. CDR1 SGHTA and CDR2 FQGNSA come from the germline V gene. The CDR3 is made up of 13 amino acids. The germline V and J ends were trimmed by 6 bases and 8 bases, with 13 bases remaining between them. Written as DNA, the CDR3 is TGTGCCAGCAGTACGGAGGGTCGGGAAAAACTGTTTTTT. Its translation is CASSTEGREKLFF. Looking up the rest from reference TRBV7-2 and TRBJ1-4 gives the full variable domain: GAGVSQSPSNKVTEKGKDVELRCDPISGHTALYWYRQSLGQGLEFLIYFQGNSAPDKSGLPSDRFSAERTGGSVSTLTIQRTQQEDSAVYLCASSTEGREKLFFGSGTQLSVL.

The V and J genes are TRBV10-3 and TRBJ2-5; TRBD1 is a possible D gene (6 bases). Germline V gene sequence: CDR1 ENHRY, CDR2 SYGVKD. The CDR3 extends over 15 amino acids. Between the trimmed V and J ends, which lost 0 bases and 4 bases, there was a span of 12 bases. CDR3 residues: CAISESTQGRETQYF. The CDR3 nucleotides are TGTGCCATCAGTGAGTCGACCCAGGGGCGAGAGACCCAGTACTTC.

This clonotype was counted a few times. The chain uses TRBV7-9 and TRBJ2-5, with 7 bases fitting TRBD1. The CDR3 contains 16 residues. Germline CDR1 is SEHNR and CDR2 is FQNEAQ (reference sequence). V shed 1 base and J 1 base; nucleotides not matched to a gene: 6. The CDR3, as DNA: TGTGCCAGCAGCTTAGGGGACAGAGTGTTCCAAGAGACCCAGTACTTC. Amino acids: CASSLGDRVFQETQYF.

This clonotype came up many times. The chain has TRBV6-1 and TRBJ1-2, with TRBD1 matching over 8 bases. From germline, CDR1 is MNHNS and CDR2 SASEGT. V shed 10 bases and J 8 bases; nucleotides not matched to a gene: 9. This CDR3 contains 12 residues. The CDR3 DNA sequence: TGTGCCACGGACGGACAGGGTCGGGGCTACACCTTC. The encoded protein is CATDGQGRGYTF.

The CDR3 reads CASSGTWGGYGYTF. CDR3 DNA: TGTGCCAGCAGCGGGACGTGGGGAGGCTATGGCTACACCTTC. This chain joins TRBV9 and TRBJ1-2; D remains unclear. Germline loops: CDR1 SGDLS, CDR2 YYNGEE. The V gene lost 3 bases and the J gene lost 4 bases, with 13 bases spanning the gap. There are 14 residues in the CDR3.

The table lists this clonotype with many counts. CDR3: CASSQRLAGGTDTQYF. Written as DNA, the CDR3 is TGCGCCAGCAGCCAACGTTTAGCGGGGGGCACAGATACGCAGTATTTT. The chain recombines TRBV4-1 with TRBJ2-3; 9 bases agree with TRBD2. Looked up from germline, CDR1 is MGHRA and CDR2 is YSYEKL. The CDR3 contains 16 residues. Losses at the gene ends were 2 bases for V and 1 base for J; bases not matched to a gene: 4.

The V and J genes are TRBV7-9 and TRBJ2-5; TRBD1 or TRBD2 may be the D gene (5 bases each). The CDR3 is 14 residues long. Trimming left V 6 bases short and J 2 bases short, with 13 bases between. The germline V gene encodes CDR1 SEHNR and CDR2 FQNEAQ (reference sequence). DNA of the CDR3: TGTGCCAGCAGATCGGGGCACGCGCAAGAGACCCAGTACTTC. Translating it yields CASRSGHAQETQYF.

The chain employs TRBV6-1 and TRBJ2-1; D gene ambiguous. CDR3 length: 13 residues. The germline V gene encodes CDR1 MNHNS and CDR2 SASEGT. The V gene lost 2 bases and the J gene lost 10 bases, with 12 bases spanning the gap. The CDR3 coding sequence is TGTGCCAGCAGTGAACTCTCGCACGGGGAGCAGTTCTTC. It yields the protein CASSELSHGEQFF.

This clonotype was picked up many times. The V and J genes are TRBV4-2 and TRBJ2-7; D is perhaps TRBD2 (6 bases). V shed 0 bases and J shed 6 bases, with 12 bases lying between them. CDR3 length: 14 amino acids. The V gene's germline CDR1 is LGHNA and CDR2 YNFKEQ. The CDR3 protein is CASSQEPGTVEQYF. CDR3 coding DNA: TGTGCCAGCAGCCAAGAACCAGGGACTGTCGAGCAGTACTTC.

This clonotype was observed at least ten times. The chain links TRBV15 to TRBJ2-1; D may be TRBD2 (7 bases). The CDR3 consists of 14 residues. Trimming pared 0 bases from V and 16 bases from J, leaving 19 bases between. Germline CDR1 is LNHNV and CDR2 is YYDKDF (reference sequence). The CDR3 spells CATSRDVGGGFPFF. For the CDR3, the DNA is TGTGCCACCAGCAGAGATGTTGGGGGGGGCTTTCCCTTCTTC. The full variable domain, in which reference TRBV15 and TRBJ2-1 provide the parts outside the CDR3, is DAMVIQNPRYQVTQFGKPVTLSCSQTLNHNVMYWYQQKSSQAPKLLFHYYDKDFNNEADTPDNFQSRRPNTSFCFLDIRSPGLGDTAMYLCATSRDVGGGFPFFGPGTRLTVL.